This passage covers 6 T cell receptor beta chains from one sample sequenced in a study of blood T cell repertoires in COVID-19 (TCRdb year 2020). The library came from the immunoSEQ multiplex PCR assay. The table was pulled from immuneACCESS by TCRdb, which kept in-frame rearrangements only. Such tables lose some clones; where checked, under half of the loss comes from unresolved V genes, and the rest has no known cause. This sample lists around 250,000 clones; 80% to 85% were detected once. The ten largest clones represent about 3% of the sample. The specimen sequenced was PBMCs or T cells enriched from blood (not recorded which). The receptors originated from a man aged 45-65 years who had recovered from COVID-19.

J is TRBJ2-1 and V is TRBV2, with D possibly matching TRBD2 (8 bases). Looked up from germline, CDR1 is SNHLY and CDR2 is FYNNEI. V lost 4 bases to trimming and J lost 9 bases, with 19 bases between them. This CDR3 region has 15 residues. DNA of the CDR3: TGTGCCAGCAGTGCCAGTAGCGGGGCAGGGGGTGAGCAGTTCTTC. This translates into CASSASSGAGGEQFF.

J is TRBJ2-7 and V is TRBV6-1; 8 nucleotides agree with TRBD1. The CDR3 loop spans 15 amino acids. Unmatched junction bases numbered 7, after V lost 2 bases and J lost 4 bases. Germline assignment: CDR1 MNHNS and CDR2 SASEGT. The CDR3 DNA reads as TGTGCCAGCAGTGAATGGGGTCAGGGGGCTTACGAGCAGTACTTC. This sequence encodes CASSEWGQGAYEQYF.

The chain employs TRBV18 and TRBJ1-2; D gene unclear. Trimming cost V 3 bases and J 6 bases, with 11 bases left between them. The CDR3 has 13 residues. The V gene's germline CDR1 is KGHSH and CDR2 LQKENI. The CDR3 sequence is CASSPEGKHGYTF. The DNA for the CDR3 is TGTGCCAGCTCACCGGAGGGTAAGCATGGCTACACCTTC.

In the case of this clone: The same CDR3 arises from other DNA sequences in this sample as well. DNA of the CDR3: TGTGCCAGCTCACCTCAGGGGGCAAGCAATCAGCCCCAGCATTTT. This codes for CASSPQGASNQPQHF. V gene TRBV18 combines with J gene TRBJ1-5, with TRBD1 matching over 8 bases. Unmatched junction bases numbered 2, after V lost 3 bases and J lost 1 base. Germline CDR1 and CDR2: KGHSH and LQKENI. CDR3 length equals 15 residues.

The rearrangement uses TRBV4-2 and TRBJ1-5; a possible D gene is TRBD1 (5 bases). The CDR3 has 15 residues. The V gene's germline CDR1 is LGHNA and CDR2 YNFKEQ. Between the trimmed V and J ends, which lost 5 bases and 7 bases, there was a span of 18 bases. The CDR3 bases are TGTGCCAGCAGCGCTCGGACATCTCAGTCCCAGCCCCAGCATTTT. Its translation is CASSARTSQSQPQHF.

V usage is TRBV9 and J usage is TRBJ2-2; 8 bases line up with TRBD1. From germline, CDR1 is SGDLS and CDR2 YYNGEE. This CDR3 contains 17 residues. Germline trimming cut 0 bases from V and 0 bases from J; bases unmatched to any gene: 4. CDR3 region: CASSVGGTGANTGELFF. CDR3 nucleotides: TGTGCCAGCAGCGTAGGGGGGACAGGAGCGAACACCGGGGAGCTGTTTTTT.